These 22 T cell receptor beta chains share one sample of origin, sequenced in a study of metastatic and nonmetastatic thyroid tumors. MiXCR reprocessed the PCR reads for TCRdb. The table records some 93,000 clones, 10% to 15% of them present only once. Patients underwent thyroid surgery, and none had received any treatment before it. The sequenced sample consisted of blood. These receptors came from a female donor with papillary thyroid cancer or a benign thyroid nodule (not recorded which). Some clones in this sample may be carry-over from other donors' samples.

Judged by abundance, this clone is medium-sized. The V call is TRBV27, the J call TRBJ2-1, with D possibly called TRBD1 or TRBD2 (6 bases each). The CDR3 totals 16 residues. V lost 1 base and J 8 bases, leaving 18 bases between the germline ends. Germline loops: CDR1 MNHEY, CDR2 SMNVEV (reference sequence). The chain's CDR3 is CASSLFGGGLSDEQFF. DNA for the CDR3: TGTGCCAGCAGTTTATTTGGAGGGGGGTTGTCGGATGAGCAGTTCTTC.

In its sample, this clone was seen a few times. The J gene is TRBJ2-7, the V gene TRBV28; 11 positions match TRBD1. CDR1 is MDHEN and CDR2 is SYDVKM in the germline V gene. V gave up 5 bases and J gave up 5 bases; unmatched junction bases: 5. The CDR3 loop spans 14 amino acids. The CDR3 sequence is CASSPGQGVDEQYF. The CDR3 DNA reads as TGTGCCAGCAGTCCGGGACAGGGGGTGGACGAGCAGTACTTC.

Ten or more counts support this clone. The chain employs TRBV29-1 and TRBJ2-3; 10 bases align to TRBD2. V lost 0 bases, J lost 4 bases, and 4 bases stayed unmatched. The CDR3 consists of 15 residues. The germline gives CDR1 SQVTM, CDR2 ANQGSEA. The CDR3 DNA follows: TGCAGCGTTGAAGATCCTAGCGGGAGCGCAGATACGCAGTATTTT. Protein: CSVEDPSGSADTQYF.

This clone was detected many times. The chain recombines TRBV4-2 with TRBJ2-7; D is uncertain. The V gene's germline CDR1 is LGHNA and CDR2 YNFKEQ. This CDR3 contains 11 residues. Trimming took off 8 bases at V and 3 bases at J, with 8 bases between the two ends. CDR3 in amino acids: CASGLGYEQYF. In DNA, the CDR3 is TGTGCCAGCGGATTGGGCTACGAGCAGTACTTC.

In its sample, this clone was seen many times. The CDR3 DNA sequence: TGTGCCAGCAGCACCATCGGACAGCGGCATGAGCAGTTCTTC. This sequence encodes CASSTIGQRHEQFF. The chain joins TRBV5-6 to TRBJ2-1; possibly TRBD1 for D (6 bases). The CDR3 length is 14 residues. V lost 4 bases to trimming and J lost 8 bases, with 16 bases between them. CDR1 is SGHDT and CDR2 is YYEEEE in the germline V gene.

This clone was recorded at least ten times. The rearrangement joins TRBV7-9 to TRBJ2-1; D is ambiguous. V shed 3 bases and J shed 7 bases, with 7 bases lying between them. Germline V gene sequence: CDR1 SEHNR, CDR2 FQNEAQ (reference sequence). This CDR3 has 12 residues. In DNA, the CDR3 is TGTGCCAGCAGCTTCAATGGGAATGAGCAGTTCTTC. Translated, it gives CASSFNGNEQFF. The whole variable domain, remainder taken from reference TRBV7-9 and TRBJ2-1, is DTGVSQNPRHKITKRGQNVTFRCDPISEHNRLYWYRQTLGQGPEFLTYFQNEAQLEKSRLLSDRFSAERPKGSFSTLEIQRTEQGDSAMYLCASSFNGNEQFFGPGTRLTVL.

There are many counts of this clone. The rearrangement joins TRBV3-1 to TRBJ2-3; D gene ambiguous. The germline V gene encodes CDR1 LGHDT and CDR2 YNNKEL (reference sequence). Trimming shortened V by 4 bases and J by 5 bases, and 7 bases separated the two germline ends. There are 12 residues in the CDR3. CDR3 sequence reads: CASSPLGDTQYF. The CDR3 DNA sequence: TGTGCCAGCAGCCCTTTAGGAGATACGCAGTATTTT.

This clone was seen many times. The chain carries TRBV5-6 and TRBJ1-2, with D unresolved. Trimming shortened V by 4 bases and J by 5 bases, and 12 bases separated the two germline ends. Germline V lookup: CDR1 SGHDT, CDR2 YYEEEE. The CDR3 sequence is 13 residues long. This CDR3 reads CASSGEQRYGYTF. In DNA, the CDR3 is TGTGCCAGCAGCGGGGAGCAGAGGTATGGCTACACCTTC.

The count of this clone is one. Possible read error: a much larger clone is one base away. The gene calls are TRBV7-7 and TRBJ1-5; D not resolved. The CDR3 is 13 amino acids. Looked up from germline, CDR1 is SSHAT and CDR2 is FNYEAQ (reference sequence). The CDR3 here is CASSLAEGQPKHF. For the CDR3, the DNA is TGTGCTAGCAGCTTAGCGGAAGGGCAGCCCAAGCATTTT.

This clone came up many times. Other DNA sequences from this sample encode an identical CDR3 as well. The chain joins TRBV7-8 to TRBJ1-1; 8 nucleotides agree with TRBD1. Germline V gene lookup returns CDR1 SGHVS and CDR2 FQNEAQ. J was trimmed by 5 bases and V by 2 bases; bases with no gene match: 1. The CDR3 is 13 amino acids. CDR3 DNA sequence: TGTGCCAGCAGCTTAACAGGGGGAACTGAAGCTTTCTTT. It yields the protein CASSLTGGTEAFF.

This clone was found many times. The chain has TRBV9 and TRBJ1-5; the D is unclear. The ends were cut back, 0 bases at V and 3 bases at J, with 10 bases in the middle. The CDR3 totals 15 residues. The germline gives CDR1 SGDLS, CDR2 YYNGEE. CDR3: CASSVGSGPNQPQHF. CDR3 DNA sequence: TGTGCCAGCAGCGTAGGGTCAGGACCCAATCAGCCCCAGCATTTT.

This clone was seen many times. The rearrangement links TRBV6-1 to TRBJ2-7; 7 positions agree with TRBD1. The CDR3 extends over 13 amino acids. Germline lookup yields CDR1 MNHNS and CDR2 SASEGT. Trimming cost V 7 bases and J 7 bases; bases outside gene matches: 10. Written as DNA, the CDR3 is TGTGCCAGCACTGGACAGGCTGCGGGTGAGCAGTACTTC. Its protein is CASTGQAAGEQYF.

As for this clone: One end of the junction is discordant with germline, which a read error may explain. The chain recombines TRBV19 with TRBJ1-5, with 8 nucleotides matching TRBD1. This CDR3 contains 16 residues. Germline CDR1 reads LNHDA; CDR2 reads SQIVND (reference sequence). CDR3 sequence (DNA): TGTGTCAGTAGTACCGGACAGGGAGAGGGCAATCATCCCCAGCATTTT. Amino acid sequence: CVSSTGQGEGNHPQHF.

Details on this clone: A much bigger clone sits one base away, suggesting this may be a read error. The same CDR3 can be traced to other DNA sequences in this sample. This chain joins TRBV20-1 and TRBJ1-4; D call uncertain. The length of the CDR3 is 12 residues. CDR1 DFQATT and CDR2 SNEGSKA come from the germline V gene (reference sequence). CDR3: CSVQDWDEKLFF. The CDR3 nucleotides read TGCAGTGTTCAGGACTGGGATGAAAAACTGTTCTTT.

At least ten counts were recorded for this clone. V usage is TRBV7-9 and J usage is TRBJ2-1, with D possibly TRBD1 on 6 matching bases. Germline CDR1 and CDR2: SEHNR and FQNEAQ (reference sequence). The V end lost 1 base, the J end lost 2 bases, and 9 bases lay between the germline ends. The CDR3 is made up of 15 amino acids. Here the CDR3 reads CASSLGGHPYNEQFF. The DNA of the CDR3 is TGTGCCAGCAGCTTAGGGGGACACCCCTACAATGAGCAGTTCTTC.

This clone was seen ten or more times. The gene calls are TRBV20-1 and TRBJ2-1; 8 bases match TRBD2. Germline V gene sequence: CDR1 DFQATT, CDR2 SNEGSKA (reference sequence). With V trimmed by 4 bases and J by 3 bases, 11 bases remained unmatched. The CDR3 has 16 amino acids. CDR3 in DNA: TGCAGTGCTAATTCCCCTTCAGCGGGAGTCTACAATGAGCAGTTCTTC. The encoded protein is CSANSPSAGVYNEQFF.

The table lists this clone with many counts. The chain couples TRBV5-6 to TRBJ1-2; 7 bases match TRBD1. This CDR3 has 14 amino acids. The ends lost 5 bases at V and 4 bases at J; junction bases unmatched: 8. Germline CDR1 reads SGHDT; CDR2 reads YYEEEE. The CDR3, as DNA: TGTGCCAGCAGAAGGAGGGGGCGATCCTATGGCTACACCTTC. Its translation: CASRRRGRSYGYTF.

On this clone: An end of the junction does not agree with germline; a read error may underlie this. The rearrangement joins TRBV5-1 to TRBJ2-5; 7 bases are shared with TRBD2. CDR3 size: 16 residues. Germline CDR1 and CDR2: SGHRS and YFSETQ. The CDR3 spells CASSLWTSVSSETHYF. The DNA of the CDR3 is TGCGCCAGCAGCTTGTGGACTAGTGTAAGCTCAGAGACCCATTACTTC.

The sample holds a few counts of this clone. CDR3 DNA sequence: TGCAGTGCTAGTGGAGAGACCCAGTACTTC. Its protein is CSASGETQYF. The chain carries TRBV20-1 and TRBJ2-5; D is unresolved. This CDR3 has 10 residues. Germline V gene sequence: CDR1 DFQATT, CDR2 SNEGSKA (reference sequence). V lost 3 bases and J lost 4, with 3 bases in between.

The rearrangement uses TRBV29-1 and TRBJ1-1, with no clear D. CDR3 length: 13 residues. Trimming took off 5 bases at V and 0 bases at J, with 10 bases between the two ends. The germline gives CDR1 SQVTM, CDR2 ANQGSEA. The CDR3 loop reads CSVSALMNTEAFF. CDR3 DNA: TGCAGCGTTTCAGCCTTGATGAACACTGAAGCTTTCTTT.

This clone was picked up many times. Other DNA variants within this sample encode the same CDR3. The CDR3 sequence is CSVGARSGANVLTF. The CDR3 DNA follows: TGCAGCGTTGGGGCCCGCTCTGGGGCCAACGTCCTGACTTTC. V and J are TRBV29-1 and TRBJ2-6; no clear D. This CDR3 has 14 amino acids. V dropped 4 bases and J dropped 0 bases, with 7 bases sitting between them. The germline CDR1 and CDR2 sequences are SQVTM and ANQGSEA.

In its sample, this clone was seen many times. The chain uses TRBV19 and TRBJ2-7, with 9 bases aligning to TRBD1. Trimming cost V 6 bases and J 4 bases; bases outside gene matches: 4. Germline V gene data show CDR1 as LNHDA and CDR2 as SQIVND (reference sequence). The CDR3 loop spans 13 amino acids. CDR3 nucleotide sequence: TGTGCCAGTAGCCAACAGGGGGCTTACGAGCAGTACTTC. Protein: CASSQQGAYEQYF.